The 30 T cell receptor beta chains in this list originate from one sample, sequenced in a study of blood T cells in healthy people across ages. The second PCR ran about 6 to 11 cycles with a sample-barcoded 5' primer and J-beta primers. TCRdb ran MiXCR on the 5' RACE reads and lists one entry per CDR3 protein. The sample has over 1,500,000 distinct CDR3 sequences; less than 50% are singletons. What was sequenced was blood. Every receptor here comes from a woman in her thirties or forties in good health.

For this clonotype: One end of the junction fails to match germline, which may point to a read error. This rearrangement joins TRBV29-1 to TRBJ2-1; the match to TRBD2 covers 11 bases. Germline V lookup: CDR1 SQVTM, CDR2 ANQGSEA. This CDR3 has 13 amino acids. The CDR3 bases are TGCAGCGTTGATTTTAGCGGGGGGGTTGATCAGGTCTTC. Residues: CSVDFSGGVDQVF.

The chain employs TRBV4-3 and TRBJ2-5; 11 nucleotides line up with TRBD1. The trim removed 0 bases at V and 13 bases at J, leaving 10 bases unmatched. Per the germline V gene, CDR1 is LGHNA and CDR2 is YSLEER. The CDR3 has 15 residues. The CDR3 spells CASSQDAGQGVGRYF. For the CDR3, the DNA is TGCGCCAGCAGCCAAGATGCGGGACAGGGGGTAGGGCGGTACTTC.

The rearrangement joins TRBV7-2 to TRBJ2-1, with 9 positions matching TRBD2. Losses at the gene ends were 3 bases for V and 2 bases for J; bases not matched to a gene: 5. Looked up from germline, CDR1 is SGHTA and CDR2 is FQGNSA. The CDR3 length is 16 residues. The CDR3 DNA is TGTGCCAGCAGCTTCATACTAGCGGGCGCCTACAATGAGCAGTTCTTC. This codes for CASSFILAGAYNEQFF.

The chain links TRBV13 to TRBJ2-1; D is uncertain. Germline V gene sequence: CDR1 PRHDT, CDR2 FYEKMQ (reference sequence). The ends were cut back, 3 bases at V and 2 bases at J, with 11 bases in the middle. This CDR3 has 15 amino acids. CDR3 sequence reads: CASSFGRRPYNEQFF. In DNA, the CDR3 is TGTGCCAGCAGCTTCGGACGTAGACCCTACAATGAGCAGTTCTTC.

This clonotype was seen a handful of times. The CDR3 here is CASRAGTSGSYEQYF. The CDR3 DNA follows: TGCGCCAGCAGGGCCGGGACTAGCGGCTCCTACGAGCAGTACTTC. This chain uses TRBV5-1 with TRBJ2-7, with 11 bases that match TRBD2. This CDR3 is 15 amino acids long. V was clipped by 5 bases and J by 0 bases; unmatched bases: 4. Per germline, CDR1 SGHRS and CDR2 YFSETQ.

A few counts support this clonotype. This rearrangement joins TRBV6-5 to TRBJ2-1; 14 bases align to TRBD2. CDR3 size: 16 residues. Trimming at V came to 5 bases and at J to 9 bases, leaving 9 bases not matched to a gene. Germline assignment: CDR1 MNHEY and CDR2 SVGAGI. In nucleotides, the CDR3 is TGTGCCAGCAGTCGACCGGGACTAGCGGGGGCAGCTGAGCAGTTCTTC. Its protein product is CASSRPGLAGAAEQFF.

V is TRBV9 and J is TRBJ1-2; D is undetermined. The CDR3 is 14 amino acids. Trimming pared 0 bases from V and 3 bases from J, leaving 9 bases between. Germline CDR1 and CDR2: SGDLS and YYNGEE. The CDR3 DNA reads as TGTGCCAGCAGCGTAGCTTCGACGGACTATGGCTACACCTTC. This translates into CASSVASTDYGYTF.

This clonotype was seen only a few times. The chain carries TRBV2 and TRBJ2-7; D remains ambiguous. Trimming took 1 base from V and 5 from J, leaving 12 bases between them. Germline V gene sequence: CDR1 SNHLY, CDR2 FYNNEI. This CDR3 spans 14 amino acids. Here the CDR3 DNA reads TGTGCCAGCAGTGAAGAAAAGGGATCCCACGAGCAGTACTTC. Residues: CASSEEKGSHEQYF.

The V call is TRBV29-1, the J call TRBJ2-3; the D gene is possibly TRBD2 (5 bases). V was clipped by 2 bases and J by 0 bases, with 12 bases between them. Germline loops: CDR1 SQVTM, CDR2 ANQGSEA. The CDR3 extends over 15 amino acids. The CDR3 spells CSVEKDSLSTDTQYF. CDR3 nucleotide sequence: TGCAGCGTTGAAAAGGACTCCCTCAGCACAGATACGCAGTATTTT.

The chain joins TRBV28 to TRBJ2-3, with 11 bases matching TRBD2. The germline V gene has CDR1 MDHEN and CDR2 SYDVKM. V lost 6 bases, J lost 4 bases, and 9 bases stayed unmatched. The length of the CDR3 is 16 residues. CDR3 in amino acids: CASSSTRLAGSDTQYF. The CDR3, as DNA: TGTGCCAGCAGCTCCACCCGACTAGCGGGGTCAGATACGCAGTATTTT.

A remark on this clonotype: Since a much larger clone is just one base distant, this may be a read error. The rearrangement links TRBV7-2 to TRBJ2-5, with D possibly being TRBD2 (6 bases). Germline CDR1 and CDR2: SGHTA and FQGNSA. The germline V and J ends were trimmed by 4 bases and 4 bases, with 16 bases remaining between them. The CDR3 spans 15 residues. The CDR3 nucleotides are TGTGCCAGCAGCTCGGGGGTAAGGACTCGAGAGACCCAGTACTTC. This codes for CASSSGVRTRETQYF.

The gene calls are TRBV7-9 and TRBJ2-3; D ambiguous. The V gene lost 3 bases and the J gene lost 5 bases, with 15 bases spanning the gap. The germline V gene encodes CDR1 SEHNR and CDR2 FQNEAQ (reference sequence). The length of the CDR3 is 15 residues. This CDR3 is CASSFLARPQDTQYF. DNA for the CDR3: TGTGCCAGCAGCTTCTTGGCGAGGCCTCAAGATACGCAGTATTTT.

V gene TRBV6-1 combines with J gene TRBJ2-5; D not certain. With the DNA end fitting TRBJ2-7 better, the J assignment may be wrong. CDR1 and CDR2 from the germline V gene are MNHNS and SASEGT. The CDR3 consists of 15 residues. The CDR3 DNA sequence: TGTGCCAGCAGTGAATTAACCCGAGCGATGGGCGAGCAGTACTTC. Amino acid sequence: CASSELTRAMGEQYF.

In DNA, the CDR3 is TGTGCCAACAGAGAGGGGGCTCGGGAGACCCAGTACTTC. Translating it yields CANREGARETQYF. The genes are TRBV6-5 and TRBJ2-7; the match to TRBD1 covers 7 bases. Near its end, the DNA agrees better with TRBJ2-5, so the J call may be wrong. Germline CDR1 and CDR2: MNHEY and SVGAGI. The CDR3 loop spans 13 amino acids.

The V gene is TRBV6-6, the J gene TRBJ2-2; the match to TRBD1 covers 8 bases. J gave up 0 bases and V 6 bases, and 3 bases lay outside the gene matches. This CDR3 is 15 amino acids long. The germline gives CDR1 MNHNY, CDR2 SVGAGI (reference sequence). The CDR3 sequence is CASRYRGANTGELFF. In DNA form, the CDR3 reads TGTGCCAGCAGATACAGGGGGGCGAACACCGGGGAGCTGTTTTTT.

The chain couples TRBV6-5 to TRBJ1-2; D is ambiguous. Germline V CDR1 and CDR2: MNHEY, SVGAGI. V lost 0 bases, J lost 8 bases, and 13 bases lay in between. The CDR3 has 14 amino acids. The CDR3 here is CASSYSRLSKGYTF. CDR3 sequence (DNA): TGTGCCAGCAGTTACTCCCGGCTCTCTAAGGGCTACACCTTC.

CDR3: CASRGQGTEAFF. CDR3 bases: TGTGCCAGCAGGGGACAGGGGACTGAAGCTTTCTTT. The V gene is TRBV2, the J gene TRBJ1-1, with 10 positions matching TRBD1. Germline CDR1 reads SNHLY; CDR2 reads FYNNEI. The CDR3 contains 12 residues. Germline trimming cut 6 bases from V and 5 bases from J; bases unmatched to any gene: 0.

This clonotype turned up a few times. DNA of the CDR3: TGCGCCAGCAGCCAAGAGATGAGCGGGGGCCAAGAGACCCAGTACTTC. This sequence encodes CASSQEMSGGQETQYF. V is TRBV4-3 and J is TRBJ2-5, with 8 bases matching TRBD2. Germline V CDR1 and CDR2: LGHNA, YSLEER. The V segment lost 0 bases and the J segment 1 base; nucleotides outside the gene matches: 4. The CDR3 is 16 amino acids.

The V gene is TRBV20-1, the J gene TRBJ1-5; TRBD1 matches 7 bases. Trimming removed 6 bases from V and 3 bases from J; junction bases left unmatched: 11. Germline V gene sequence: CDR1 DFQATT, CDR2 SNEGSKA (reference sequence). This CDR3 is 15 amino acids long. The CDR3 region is CSAVSTGTDNQPQHF. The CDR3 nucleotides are TGCAGTGCCGTATCGACAGGGACGGACAATCAGCCCCAGCATTTT.

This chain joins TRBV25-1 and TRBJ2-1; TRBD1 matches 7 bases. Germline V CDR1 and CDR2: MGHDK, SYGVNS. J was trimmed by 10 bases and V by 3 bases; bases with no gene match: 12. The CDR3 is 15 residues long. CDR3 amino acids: CASSEPGTALGEQFF. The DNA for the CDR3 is TGTGCCAGCAGTGAGCCCGGGACAGCCCTGGGGGAGCAGTTCTTC.

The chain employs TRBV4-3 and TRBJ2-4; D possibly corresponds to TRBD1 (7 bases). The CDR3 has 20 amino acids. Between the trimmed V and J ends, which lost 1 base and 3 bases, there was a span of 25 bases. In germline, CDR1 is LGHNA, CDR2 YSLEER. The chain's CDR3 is CASSQVPGGGDYSDKNIQYF. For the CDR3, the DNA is TGCGCCAGCAGCCAAGTCCCAGGAGGGGGCGATTATTCGGACAAAAACATTCAGTACTTC.

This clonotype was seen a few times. CDR3 sequence reads: CASSFPGQGQETQYF. CDR3 coding DNA: TGTGCCAGCAGCTTCCCGGGACAAGGACAAGAGACCCAGTACTTC. The V call is TRBV13, the J call TRBJ2-5; D is perhaps TRBD1 (6 bases). The CDR3 runs to 15 residues. Germline V gene sequence: CDR1 PRHDT, CDR2 FYEKMQ (reference sequence). Trimming pared 3 bases from V and 2 bases from J, leaving 13 bases between.

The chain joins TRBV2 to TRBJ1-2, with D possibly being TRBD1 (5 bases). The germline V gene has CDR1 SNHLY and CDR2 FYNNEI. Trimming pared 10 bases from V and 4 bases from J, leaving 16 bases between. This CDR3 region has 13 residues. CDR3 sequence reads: CATKARQIYGYTF. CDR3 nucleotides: TGTGCCACCAAGGCCAGACAGATCTATGGCTACACCTTC.

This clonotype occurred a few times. The CDR3 DNA sequence: TGCGCCAGCAGCCAAGCTTCAGGGGCCGCTGAGGCCCAGTACTTC. Its protein product is CASSQASGAAEAQYF. The chain employs TRBV4-3 and TRBJ2-4; tentative D call: TRBD1 (6 bases). From germline, CDR1 is LGHNA and CDR2 YSLEER. With 1 base removed from V and 13 bases from J, the gap between germline ends came to 20 bases. CDR3 length equals 15 residues.

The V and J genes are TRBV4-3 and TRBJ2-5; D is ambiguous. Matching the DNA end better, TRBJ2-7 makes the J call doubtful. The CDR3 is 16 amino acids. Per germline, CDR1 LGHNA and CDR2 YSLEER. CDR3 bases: TGCGCCAGCAGCCAAGATATCTCGCTAGACCTCTACGAGCAGTACTTC. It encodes CASSQDISLDLYEQYF.

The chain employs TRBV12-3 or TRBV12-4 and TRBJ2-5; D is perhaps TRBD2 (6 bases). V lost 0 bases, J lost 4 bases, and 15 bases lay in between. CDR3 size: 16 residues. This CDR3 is CASSLAAGRPAETQYF. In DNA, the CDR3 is TGTGCCAGCAGTTTAGCGGCGGGACGGCCAGCAGAGACCCAGTACTTC.

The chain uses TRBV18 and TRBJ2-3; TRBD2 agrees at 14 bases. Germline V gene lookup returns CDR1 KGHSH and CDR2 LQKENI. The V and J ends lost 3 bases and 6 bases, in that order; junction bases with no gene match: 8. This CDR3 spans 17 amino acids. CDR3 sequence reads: CASSPRPGLAGDDTQYF. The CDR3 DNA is TGTGCCAGCTCACCCCGACCGGGACTAGCGGGGGACGATACGCAGTATTTT.

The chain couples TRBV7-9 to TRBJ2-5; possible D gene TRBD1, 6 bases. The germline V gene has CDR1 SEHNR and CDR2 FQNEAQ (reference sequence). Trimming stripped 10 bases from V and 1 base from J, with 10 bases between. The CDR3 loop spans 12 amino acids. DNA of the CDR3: TGTGCCACCCGCAGGGGCCAAGAGACCCAGTACTTC. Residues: CATRRGQETQYF.

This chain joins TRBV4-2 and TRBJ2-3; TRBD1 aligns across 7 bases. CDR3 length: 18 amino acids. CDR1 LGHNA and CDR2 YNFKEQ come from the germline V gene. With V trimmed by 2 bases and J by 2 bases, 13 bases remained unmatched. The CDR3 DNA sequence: TGTGCCAGCAGCCAAAATGACAGGGCGTCTTCTAACACAGATACGCAGTATTTT. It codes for CASSQNDRASSNTDTQYF.

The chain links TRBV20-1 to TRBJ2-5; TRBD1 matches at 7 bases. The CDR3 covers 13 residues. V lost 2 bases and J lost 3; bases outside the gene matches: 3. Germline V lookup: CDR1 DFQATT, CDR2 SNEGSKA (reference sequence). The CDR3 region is CSARLGTEETQYF. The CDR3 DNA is TGCAGTGCTAGACTAGGGACAGAAGAGACCCAGTACTTC.